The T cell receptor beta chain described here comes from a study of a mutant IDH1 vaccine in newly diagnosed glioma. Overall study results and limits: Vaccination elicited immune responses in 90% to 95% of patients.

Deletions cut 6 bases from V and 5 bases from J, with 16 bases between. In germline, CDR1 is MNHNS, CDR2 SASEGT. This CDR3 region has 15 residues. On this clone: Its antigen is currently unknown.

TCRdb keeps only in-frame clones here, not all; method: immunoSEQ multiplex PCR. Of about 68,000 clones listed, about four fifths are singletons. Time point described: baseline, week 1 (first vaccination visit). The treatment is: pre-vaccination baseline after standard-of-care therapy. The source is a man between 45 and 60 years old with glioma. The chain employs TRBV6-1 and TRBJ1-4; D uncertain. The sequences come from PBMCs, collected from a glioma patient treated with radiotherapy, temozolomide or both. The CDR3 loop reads CASRRSRQANEKLFF. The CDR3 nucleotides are TGTGCCAGCAGGAGGTCACGGCAGGCGAATGAAAAACTGTTTTTT.